Detailed here is one TCR beta chain. Its antigen is still unknown. Using immunoSEQ multiplex PCR, the repertoire was profiled, and TCRdb retains in-frame clones only, with some absent. The sample contains 97,000 or so clones, approximately 84% of which appear only once. The data are from a study of T cell responses to AZD1222 COVID-19 vaccine. Study-wide results and caveats: The study sampled repertoires only after the peak T cell response. Clonal diversity may have been underestimated in mostly white British donors. Baseline testing showed seropositivity in only six or seven AZD1222 recipients. Nearly half of spike-specific TCRs reportedly target variant regions that are unmutated in the B.1.351 and B.1.1.7 variants.

This receptor was identified in an adult in good health. Sequences were derived from peripheral blood, sampled on day 0 of AZD1222 vaccination.

CDR3 bases: TGTGCCAGCAGCCCATCGGGGGGCGCAAGGAACTATGGCTACACCTTC. Its protein is CASSPSGGARNYGYTF. This rearrangement joins TRBV7-9 to TRBJ1-2, with a tentative D call TRBD1 (6 bases). Germline values: CDR1 SEHNR, CDR2 FQNEAQ (reference sequence). CDR3 length equals 16 residues. The germline V and J ends were trimmed by 5 bases and 2 bases, with 18 bases remaining between them.